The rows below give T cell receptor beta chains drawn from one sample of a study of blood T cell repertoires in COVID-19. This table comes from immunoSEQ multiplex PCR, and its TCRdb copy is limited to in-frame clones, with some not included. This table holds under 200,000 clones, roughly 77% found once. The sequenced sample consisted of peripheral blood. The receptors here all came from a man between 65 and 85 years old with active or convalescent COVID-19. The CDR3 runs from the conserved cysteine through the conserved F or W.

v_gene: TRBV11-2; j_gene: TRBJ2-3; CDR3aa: CASSPLTRGGTDTQYF
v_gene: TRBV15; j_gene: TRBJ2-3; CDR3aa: CATSRVRPSGRTDTQYF
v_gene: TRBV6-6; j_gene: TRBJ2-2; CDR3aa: CASSYPGDTGELFF
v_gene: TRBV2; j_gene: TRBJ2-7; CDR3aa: CASSEAGLAGVQYF
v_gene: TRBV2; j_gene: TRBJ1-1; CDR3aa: CASSDRGVYTEAFF
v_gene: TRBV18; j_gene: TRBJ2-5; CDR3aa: CASSPTGTGVGETQYF
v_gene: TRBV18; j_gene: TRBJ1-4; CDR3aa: CASSPEQGTNEKLFF
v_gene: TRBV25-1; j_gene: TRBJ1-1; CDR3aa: CASSVRSDMNTEAFF
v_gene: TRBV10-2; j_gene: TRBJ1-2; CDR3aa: CASSESNWGPFYGYTF
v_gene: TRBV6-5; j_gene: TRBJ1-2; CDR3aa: CASSRLRQGNYGYTF
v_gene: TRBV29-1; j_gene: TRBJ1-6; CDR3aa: CSVYLADRVGNSPLHF
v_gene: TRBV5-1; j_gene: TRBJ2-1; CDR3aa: CASSLESQGRDNEQFF
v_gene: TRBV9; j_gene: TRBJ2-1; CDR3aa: CASSVGDRDYNEQFF
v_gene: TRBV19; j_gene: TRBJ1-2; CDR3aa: CASSITDRPGYTF
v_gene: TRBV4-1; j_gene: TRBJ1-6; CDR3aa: CASSRDIISSYNSPLHF
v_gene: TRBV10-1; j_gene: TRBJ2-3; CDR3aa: CASSEARGETDTQYF
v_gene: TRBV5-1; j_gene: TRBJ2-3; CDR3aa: CASSLGFAGTQLGTDTQYF
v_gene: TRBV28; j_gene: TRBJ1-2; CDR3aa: CASSPGFWGYTF
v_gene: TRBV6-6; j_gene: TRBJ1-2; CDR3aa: CASINRGGDFNGYTF
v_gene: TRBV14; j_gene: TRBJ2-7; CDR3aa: CASSQDLGGRSYEQYF
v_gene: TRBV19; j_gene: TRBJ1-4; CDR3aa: CASSITGEGEKLFF
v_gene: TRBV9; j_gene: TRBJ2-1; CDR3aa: CASSPSGLAVYNEQFF
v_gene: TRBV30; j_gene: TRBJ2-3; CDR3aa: CAWSRGLAGNTDTQYF
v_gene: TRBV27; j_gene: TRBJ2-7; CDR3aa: CASSSSGRASYEQYF
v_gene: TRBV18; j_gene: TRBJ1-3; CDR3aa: CASSPDRTAGNTIYF
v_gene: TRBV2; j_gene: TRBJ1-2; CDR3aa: CASSTSYGYTF
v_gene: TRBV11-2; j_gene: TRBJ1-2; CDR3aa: CASTSGPRANYGYTF
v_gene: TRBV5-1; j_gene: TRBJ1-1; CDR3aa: CASSAEAYTEAFF
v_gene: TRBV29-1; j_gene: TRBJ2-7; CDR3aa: CSVGVGTATYEQYF
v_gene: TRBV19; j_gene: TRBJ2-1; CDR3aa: CASSSRDLGNEQFF
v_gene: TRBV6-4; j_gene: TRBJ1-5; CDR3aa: CASSDSSGKPQHF
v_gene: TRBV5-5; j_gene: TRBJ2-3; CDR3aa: CASSLGHSTDTQYF
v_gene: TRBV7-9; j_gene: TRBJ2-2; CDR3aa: CASRDFTGELFF
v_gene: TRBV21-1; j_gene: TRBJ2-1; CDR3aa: CASSKVGAEIYNEQFF
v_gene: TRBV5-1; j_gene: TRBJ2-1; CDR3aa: CASSIRTSVDEQFF
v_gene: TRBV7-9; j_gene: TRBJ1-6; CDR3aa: CASSPPSTGMSPLHF
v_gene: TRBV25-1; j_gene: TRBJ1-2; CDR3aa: CASSGDRGLYGYTF
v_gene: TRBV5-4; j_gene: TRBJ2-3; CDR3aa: CASSLGLAGGPITDTQYF
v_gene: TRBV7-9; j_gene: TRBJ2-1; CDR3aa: CASSLRTSGEGEQFF
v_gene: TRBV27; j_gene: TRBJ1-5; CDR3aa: CASSFSSDQPQHF
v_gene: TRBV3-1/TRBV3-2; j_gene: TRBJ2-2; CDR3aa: CASSQGLASNTGELFF
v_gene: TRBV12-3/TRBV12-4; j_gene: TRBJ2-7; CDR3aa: CASSRESYEQYF
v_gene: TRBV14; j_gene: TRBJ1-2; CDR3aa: CASSRLAWQGNYGYTF
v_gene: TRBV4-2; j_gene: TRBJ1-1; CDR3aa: CASSQYRVENTEAFF
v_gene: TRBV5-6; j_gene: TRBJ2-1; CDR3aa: CASSPTGFTEQFF
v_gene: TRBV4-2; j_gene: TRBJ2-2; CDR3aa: CASSQDLGAINTGELFF
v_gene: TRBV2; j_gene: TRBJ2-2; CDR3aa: CASALSSGSPGELFF
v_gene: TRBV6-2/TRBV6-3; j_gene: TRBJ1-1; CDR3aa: CASSSVMNTEAFF
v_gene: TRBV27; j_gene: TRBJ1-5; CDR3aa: CASSLFPYQPQHF